This is a list of T cell receptor beta chains from one sample in a study of neurological immune-mediated disorders. Using its own MiXCR run on the 5' RACE reads, TCRdb lists one record per CDR3 protein. Of approximately 82,000 distinct CDR3 sequences listed, 2.6% are singletons. Sequenced material: PBMCs. The receptors here all came from a young woman with multiple sclerosis. The CDR3 runs from the conserved cysteine through the conserved F or W. D genes are given only for firm matches. Clone size is given as once, few or many counts, or a class when the clone is expanded.

D gene,J gene,V gene,clone size,CDR3 protein,CDR3 DNA
-,TRBJ2-1,TRBV12-3/TRBV12-4,few,CASSPEDGGPNEQFF,TGTGCCAGCAGTCCCGAGGATGGGGGACCGAATGAGCAGTTCTTC
-,TRBJ1-2,TRBV19,many,CASREDNLYGYTF,TGTGCCAGCAGGGAGGACAATCTCTATGGCTACACCTTC
TRBD1,TRBJ1-1,TRBV6-2/TRBV6-3,many,CASSYSLMKGATGWNTEAFF,TGTGCCAGCAGTTACTCGCTCATGAAGGGGGCTACGGGATGGAACACTGAAGCTTTCTTT
TRBD1,TRBJ1-1,TRBV12-3/TRBV12-4,many,CASSSDRAGGAFF,TGTGCCAGCAGTTCGGACAGGGCGGGGGGAGCTTTCTTT
-,TRBJ2-7,TRBV3-1,many,CASSLLSYEQYF,TGTGCCAGCAGCCTCTTGAGCTACGAGCAGTACTTC
TRBD2,TRBJ2-3,TRBV12-3/TRBV12-4,many,CASSRGLAGVADTQYF,TGTGCCAGCAGTCGCGGGCTAGCGGGAGTTGCAGATACGCAGTATTTT
-,TRBJ2-5,TRBV5-1,many,CASSLNGETQETQYF,TGCGCCAGCAGCTTGAACGGGGAGACCCAAGAGACCCAGTACTTC
-,TRBJ1-1,TRBV20-1,many,CSARALNTEAFF,TGCAGTGCTAGAGCCCTAAACACTGAAGCTTTCTTT
-,TRBJ2-1,TRBV7-2,many,CASSRAYNEQFF,TGTGCCAGCAGCCGGGCCTACAATGAGCAGTTCTTC
-,TRBJ2-3,TRBV5-6,many,CASSLSNTQYF,TGTGCCAGCAGCTTGTCGAATACGCAGTATTTT
-,TRBJ2-7,TRBV7-9,many,CASSQNPGPKGYEQYF,TGTGCCAGCAGCCAGAACCCGGGACCAAAGGGCTACGAGCAGTACTTC
TRBD2,TRBJ2-7,TRBV28,many,CASRLAGYEQYF,TGTGCCAGCAGACTAGCGGGATACGAGCAGTACTTC